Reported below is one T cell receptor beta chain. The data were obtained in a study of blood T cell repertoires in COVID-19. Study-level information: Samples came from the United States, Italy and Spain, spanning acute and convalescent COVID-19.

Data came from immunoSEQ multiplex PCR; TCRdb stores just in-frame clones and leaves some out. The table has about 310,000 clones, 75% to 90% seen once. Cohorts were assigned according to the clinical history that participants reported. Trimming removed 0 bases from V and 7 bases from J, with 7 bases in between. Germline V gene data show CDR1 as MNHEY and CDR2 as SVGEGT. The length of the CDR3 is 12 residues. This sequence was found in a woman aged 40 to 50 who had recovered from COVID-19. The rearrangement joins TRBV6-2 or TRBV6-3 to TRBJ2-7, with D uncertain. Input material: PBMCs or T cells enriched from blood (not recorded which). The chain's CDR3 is CASSYSPLEQYF. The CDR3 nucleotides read TGTGCCAGCAGTTACTCCCCCCTGGAGCAGTACTTC.